The clone carrying this T cell receptor (beta chain) was detected only a few times. Its antigen is as yet unknown. The sample originates from a study of blood T cells in healthy people across ages. Study-wide context: Per two T cells, template switching captured roughly one barcoded beta molecule. Findings and limits, study-wide: Since the PBMCs were unsorted, naive and antigen-experienced cells could not be conclusively compared. A roughly linear fall in TCR beta diversity per million T cells was seen with increasing age. Long-lived and aged donors differed, with more naive CD4+ cells and higher diversity in the long-lived.

For the second PCR, which ran for about 6 to 11 cycles, a sample-barcoded 5' primer and a J-beta primer mix were used. TCRdb independently ran MiXCR on the 5' RACE reads; one entry per CDR3 protein. The data show under 1 million distinct CDR3 sequences, roughly 44% seen once. Trimming took 2 bases from V and 1 from J, leaving 5 bases between them. The CDR3 is 13 amino acids. Looked up from germline, CDR1 is LGHDT and CDR2 is YNNKEL (reference sequence). The gene calls are TRBV3-1 and TRBJ1-1, with D uncertain. The material sequenced was blood. This clonotype was sampled from a man between 60 and 75 years old in good health. CDR3 coding DNA: TGTGCCAGCAGCCAAACGGAGAACACTGAAGCTTTCTTT. Amino acid sequence: CASSQTENTEAFF.